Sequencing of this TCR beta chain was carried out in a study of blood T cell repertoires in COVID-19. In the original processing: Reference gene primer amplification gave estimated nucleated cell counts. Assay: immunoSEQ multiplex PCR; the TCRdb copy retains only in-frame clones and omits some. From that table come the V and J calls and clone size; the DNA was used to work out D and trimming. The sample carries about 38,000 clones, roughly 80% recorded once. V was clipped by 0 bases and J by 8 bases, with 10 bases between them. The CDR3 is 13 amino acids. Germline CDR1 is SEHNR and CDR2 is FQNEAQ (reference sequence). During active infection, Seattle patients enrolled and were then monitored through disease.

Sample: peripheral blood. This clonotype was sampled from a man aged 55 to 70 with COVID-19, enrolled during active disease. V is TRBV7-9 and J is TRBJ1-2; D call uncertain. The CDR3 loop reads CASSLARREGYTF. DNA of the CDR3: TGTGCCAGCAGCTTAGCGCGGAGGGAAGGCTACACCTTC.